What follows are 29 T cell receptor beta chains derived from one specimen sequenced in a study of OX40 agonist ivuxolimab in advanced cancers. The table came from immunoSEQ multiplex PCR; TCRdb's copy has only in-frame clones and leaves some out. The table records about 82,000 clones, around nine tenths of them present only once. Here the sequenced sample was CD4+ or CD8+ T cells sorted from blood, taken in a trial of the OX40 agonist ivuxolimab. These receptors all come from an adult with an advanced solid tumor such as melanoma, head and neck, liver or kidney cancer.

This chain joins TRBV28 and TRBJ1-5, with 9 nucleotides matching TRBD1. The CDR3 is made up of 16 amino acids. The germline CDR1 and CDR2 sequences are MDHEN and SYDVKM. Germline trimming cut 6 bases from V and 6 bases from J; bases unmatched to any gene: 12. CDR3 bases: TGTGCCAGCAGCTCTACAGGGGGCGGACTGATTCAGCCCCAGCATTTT. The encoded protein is CASSSTGGGLIQPQHF.

CDR3 sequence reads: CASSSRQGRIMNEQFF. In nucleotides, the CDR3 is TGTGCCAGTAGTAGTCGGCAGGGTAGGATTATGAATGAGCAGTTCTTC. This chain connects TRBV19 to TRBJ2-1; the D gene is possibly TRBD1 (5 bases). Trimming shortened V by 4 bases and J by 7 bases, and 20 bases separated the two germline ends. Germline CDR1 and CDR2: LNHDA and SQIVND (reference sequence). CDR3 size: 16 residues.

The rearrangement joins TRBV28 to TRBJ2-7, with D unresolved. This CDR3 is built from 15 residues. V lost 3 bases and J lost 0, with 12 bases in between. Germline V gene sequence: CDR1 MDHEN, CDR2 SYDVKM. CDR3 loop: CASSLGPISSYEQYF. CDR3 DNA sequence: TGTGCCAGCAGTTTGGGCCCGATAAGCTCCTACGAGCAGTACTTC.

The CDR3 coding sequence is TGTGCCAGCAGCGGACAGGGAAGTGAAAAACTGTTTTTT. Translated, it gives CASSGQGSEKLFF. The chain employs TRBV7-9 and TRBJ1-4, with 8 bases that match TRBD1. The CDR3 has 13 amino acids. The J segment lost 7 bases and the V segment lost 5 bases, leaving 3 bases of the junction unmatched. The V gene's germline CDR1 is SEHNR and CDR2 FQNEAQ (reference sequence). The full variable domain, in which reference TRBV7-9 and TRBJ1-4 provide the parts outside the CDR3, is DTGVSQNPRHKITKRGQNVTFRCDPISEHNRLYWYRQTLGQGPEFLTYFQNEAQLEKSRLLSDRFSAERPKGSFSTLEIQRTEQGDSAMYLCASSGQGSEKLFFGSGTQLSVL.

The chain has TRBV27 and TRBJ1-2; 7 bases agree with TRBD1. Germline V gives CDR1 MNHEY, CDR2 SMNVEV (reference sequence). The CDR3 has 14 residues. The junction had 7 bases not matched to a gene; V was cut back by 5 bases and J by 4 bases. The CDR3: CASSLRQGLYGYTF. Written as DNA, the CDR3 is TGTGCCAGCAGTCTCCGACAGGGACTCTATGGCTACACCTTC.

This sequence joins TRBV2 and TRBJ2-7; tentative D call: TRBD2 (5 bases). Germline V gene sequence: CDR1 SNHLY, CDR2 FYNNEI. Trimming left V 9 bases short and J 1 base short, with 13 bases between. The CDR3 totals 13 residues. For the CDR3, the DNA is TGTGCCAGTCTGGACTCACGGTCCTACGAGCAGTACTTC. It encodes CASLDSRSYEQYF.

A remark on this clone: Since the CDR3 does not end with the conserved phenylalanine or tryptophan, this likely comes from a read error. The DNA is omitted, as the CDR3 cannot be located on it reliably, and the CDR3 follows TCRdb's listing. The CDR3 loop reads CASSPWTGLTFRAA. V is TRBV18 and J is TRBJ1-2; whether TRBD1, the table's D call, matches the DNA was not checked. CDR1 is KGHSH, CDR2 LQKENI, per germline. A total of 14 residues make up the CDR3, ends included.

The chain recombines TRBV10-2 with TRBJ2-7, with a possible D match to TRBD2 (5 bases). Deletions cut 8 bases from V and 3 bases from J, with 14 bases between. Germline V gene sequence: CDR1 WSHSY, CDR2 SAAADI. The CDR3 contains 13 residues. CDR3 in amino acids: CASSVGNYYEQYF. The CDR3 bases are TGCGCCAGCTCAGTCGGGAATTACTACGAGCAGTACTTC.

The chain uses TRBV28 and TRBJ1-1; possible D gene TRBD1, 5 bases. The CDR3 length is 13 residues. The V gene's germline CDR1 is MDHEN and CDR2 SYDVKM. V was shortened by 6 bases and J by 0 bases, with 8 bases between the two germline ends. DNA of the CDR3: TGTGCCAGCAGCAGACAGATGAACACTGAAGCTTTCTTT. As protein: CASSRQMNTEAFF.

In DNA form, the CDR3 reads TGCGCCAGCAGCCAAGGACAGGGGCCAATTCTCAGTAGACAAGAGACCCAGTACTTC. Amino acid sequence: CASSQGQGPILSRQETQYF. The rearrangement uses TRBV4-1 and TRBJ2-5, with 8 bases fitting TRBD1. Losses at the gene ends were 1 base for V and 2 bases for J; bases not matched to a gene: 15. The CDR3 sequence is 19 residues long. The germline V gene has CDR1 MGHRA and CDR2 YSYEKL.

Here the CDR3 reads CASSFTSGRVSDTQYF. CDR3 coding DNA: TGTGCCAGCAGCTTTACGAGCGGGAGGGTCTCGGATACGCAGTATTTT. This sequence joins TRBV5-4 and TRBJ2-3; 10 nucleotides agree with TRBD2. After removal of 2 bases from V and 6 bases from J, the junction contained 9 bases not matched to a gene. Germline V gives CDR1 SGHNT, CDR2 YYREEE (reference sequence). CDR3 length: 16 amino acids.

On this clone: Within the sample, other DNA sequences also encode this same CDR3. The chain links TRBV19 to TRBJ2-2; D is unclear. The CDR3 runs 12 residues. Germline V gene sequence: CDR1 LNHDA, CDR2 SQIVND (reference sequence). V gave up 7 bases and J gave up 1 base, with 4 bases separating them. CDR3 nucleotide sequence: TGTGCCAGTACGGAGAACACCGGGGAGCTGTTTTTT. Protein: CASTENTGELFF.

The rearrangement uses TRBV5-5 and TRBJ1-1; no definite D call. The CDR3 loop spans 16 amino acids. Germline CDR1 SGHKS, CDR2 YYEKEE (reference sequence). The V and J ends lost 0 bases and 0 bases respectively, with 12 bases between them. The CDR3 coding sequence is TGTGCCAGCAGCTTGGGACGTGCCGGCCTGAACACTGAAGCTTTCTTT. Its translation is CASSLGRAGLNTEAFF.

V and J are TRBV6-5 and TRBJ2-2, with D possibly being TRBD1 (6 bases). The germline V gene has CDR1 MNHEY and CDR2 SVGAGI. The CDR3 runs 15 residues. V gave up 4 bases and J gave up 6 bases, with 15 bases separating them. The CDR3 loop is CASSFQGPRPGELFF. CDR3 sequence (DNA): TGTGCCAGCAGTTTCCAGGGGCCAAGGCCCGGGGAGCTGTTTTTT.

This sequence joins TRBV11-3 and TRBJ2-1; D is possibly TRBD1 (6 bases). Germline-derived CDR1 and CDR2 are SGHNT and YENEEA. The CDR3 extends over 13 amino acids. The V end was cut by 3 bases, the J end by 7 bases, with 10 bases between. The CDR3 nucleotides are TGTGCCAGCAGCTTCACTCAGGGGAATGAGCAGTTCTTC. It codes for CASSFTQGNEQFF.

As DNA, the CDR3 is TGTGCCAGCAGCCAAACCCTAGCGTCTTTAGAGACCCAGTACTTC. Its protein is CASSQTLASLETQYF. V usage is TRBV4-2 and J usage is TRBJ2-5, with D perhaps matching TRBD2 (6 bases). The germline V gene encodes CDR1 LGHNA and CDR2 YNFKEQ. Trimming cost V 2 bases and J 4 bases, with 14 bases left between them. The CDR3 runs to 15 residues.

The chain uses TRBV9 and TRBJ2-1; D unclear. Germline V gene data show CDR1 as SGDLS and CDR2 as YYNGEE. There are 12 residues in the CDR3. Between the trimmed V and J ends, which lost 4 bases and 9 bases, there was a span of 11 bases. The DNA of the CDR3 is TGTGCCAGCAGCCCTGGGGTCGGTGAGCAGTTCTTC. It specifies CASSPGVGEQFF.

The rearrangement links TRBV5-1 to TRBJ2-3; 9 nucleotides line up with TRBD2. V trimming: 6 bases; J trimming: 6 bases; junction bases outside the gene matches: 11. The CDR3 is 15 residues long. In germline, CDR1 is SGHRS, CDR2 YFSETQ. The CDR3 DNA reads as TGCGCCAGCACCCAGGCGGGAGGGCCCTCCGATACGCAGTATTTT. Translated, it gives CASTQAGGPSDTQYF.

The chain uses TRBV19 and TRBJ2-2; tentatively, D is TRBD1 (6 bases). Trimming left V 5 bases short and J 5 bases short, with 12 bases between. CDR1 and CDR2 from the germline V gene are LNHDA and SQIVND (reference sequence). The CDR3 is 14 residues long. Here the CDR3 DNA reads TGTGCCAGTAGTGGAACTAGGGGGACCGGGGAGCTGTTTTTT. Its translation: CASSGTRGTGELFF. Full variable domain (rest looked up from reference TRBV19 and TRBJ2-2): DGGITQSPKYLFRKEGQNVTLSCEQNLNHDAMYWYRQDPGQGLRLIYYSQIVNDFQKGDIAEGYSVSREKKESFPLTVTSAQKNPTAFYLCASSGTRGTGELFFGEGSRLTVL.

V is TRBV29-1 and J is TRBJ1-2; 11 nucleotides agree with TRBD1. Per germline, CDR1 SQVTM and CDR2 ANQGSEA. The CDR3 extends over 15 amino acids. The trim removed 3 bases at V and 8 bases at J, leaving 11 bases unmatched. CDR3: CSVDNYGQGARGYTF. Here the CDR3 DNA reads TGCAGCGTTGATAATTACGGACAGGGGGCAAGAGGCTACACCTTC.

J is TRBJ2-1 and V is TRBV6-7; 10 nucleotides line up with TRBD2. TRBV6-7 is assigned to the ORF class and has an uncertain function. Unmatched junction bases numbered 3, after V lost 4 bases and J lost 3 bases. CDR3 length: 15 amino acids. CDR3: CASSFGTSDYNEQFF. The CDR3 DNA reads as TGTGCCAGCAGTTTCGGGACTAGCGACTACAATGAGCAGTTCTTC.

The CDR3 DNA reads TGTGCCAGCAGCCCCGGACAGGGCGGAAACACCATATATTTT. It yields the protein CASSPGQGGNTIYF. The gene calls are TRBV11-2 and TRBJ1-3; TRBD1 aligns across 8 bases. The CDR3 consists of 14 residues. V dropped 5 bases and J dropped 4; count of bases not matched to a gene: 4. Germline CDR1 reads SGHAT; CDR2 reads FQNNGV.

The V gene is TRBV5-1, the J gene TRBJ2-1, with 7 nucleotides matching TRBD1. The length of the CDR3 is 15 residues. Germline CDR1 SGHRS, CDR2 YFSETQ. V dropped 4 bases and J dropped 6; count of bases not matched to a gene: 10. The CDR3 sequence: CASSLRQGLGNEQFF. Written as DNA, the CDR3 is TGCGCCAGCAGCCTAAGACAGGGTTTGGGCAATGAGCAGTTCTTC.

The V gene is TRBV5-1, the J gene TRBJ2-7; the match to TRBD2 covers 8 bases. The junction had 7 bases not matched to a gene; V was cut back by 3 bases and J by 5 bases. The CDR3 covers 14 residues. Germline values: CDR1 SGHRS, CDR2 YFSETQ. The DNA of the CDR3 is TGCGCCAGCAGCTCGACCGGGACTAGAAACGAGCAGTACTTC. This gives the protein CASSSTGTRNEQYF.

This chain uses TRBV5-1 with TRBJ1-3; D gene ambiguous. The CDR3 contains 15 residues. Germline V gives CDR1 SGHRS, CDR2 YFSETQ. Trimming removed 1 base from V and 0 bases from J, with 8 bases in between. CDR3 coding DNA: TGCGCCAGCAGCTTGCAAGCAGCCTCTGGAAACACCATATATTTT. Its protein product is CASSLQAASGNTIYF.

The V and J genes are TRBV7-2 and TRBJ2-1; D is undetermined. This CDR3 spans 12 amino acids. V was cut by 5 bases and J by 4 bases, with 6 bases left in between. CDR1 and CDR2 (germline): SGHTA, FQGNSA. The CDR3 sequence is CASSDTYNEQFF. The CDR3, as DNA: TGTGCCAGCAGCGATACTTACAATGAGCAGTTCTTC.

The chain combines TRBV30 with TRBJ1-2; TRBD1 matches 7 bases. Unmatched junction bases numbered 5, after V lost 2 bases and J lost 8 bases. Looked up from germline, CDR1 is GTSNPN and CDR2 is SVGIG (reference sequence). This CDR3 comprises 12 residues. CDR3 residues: CAWSRAGGGYTF. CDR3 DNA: TGTGCCTGGAGTAGGGCAGGGGGAGGCTACACCTTC.

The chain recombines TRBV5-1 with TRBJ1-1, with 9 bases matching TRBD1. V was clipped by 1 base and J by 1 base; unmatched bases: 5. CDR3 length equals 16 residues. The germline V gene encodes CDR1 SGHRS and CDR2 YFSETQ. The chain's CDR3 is CASSLRPTGGNTEAFF. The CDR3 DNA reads TGCGCCAGCAGCTTGAGACCGACAGGGGGGAACACTGAAGCTTTCTTT.

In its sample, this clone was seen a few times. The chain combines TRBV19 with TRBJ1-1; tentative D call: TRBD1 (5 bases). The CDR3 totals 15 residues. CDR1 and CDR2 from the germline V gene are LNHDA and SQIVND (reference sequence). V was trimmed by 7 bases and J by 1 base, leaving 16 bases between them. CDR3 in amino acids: CASTPQDKKNTEAFF. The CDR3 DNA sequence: TGTGCCAGTACCCCACAGGACAAGAAGAACACTGAAGCTTTCTTT. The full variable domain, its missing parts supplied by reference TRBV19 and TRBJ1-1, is DGGITQSPKYLFRKEGQNVTLSCEQNLNHDAMYWYRQDPGQGLRLIYYSQIVNDFQKGDIAEGYSVSREKKESFPLTVTSAQKNPTAFYLCASTPQDKKNTEAFFGQGTRLTVV.